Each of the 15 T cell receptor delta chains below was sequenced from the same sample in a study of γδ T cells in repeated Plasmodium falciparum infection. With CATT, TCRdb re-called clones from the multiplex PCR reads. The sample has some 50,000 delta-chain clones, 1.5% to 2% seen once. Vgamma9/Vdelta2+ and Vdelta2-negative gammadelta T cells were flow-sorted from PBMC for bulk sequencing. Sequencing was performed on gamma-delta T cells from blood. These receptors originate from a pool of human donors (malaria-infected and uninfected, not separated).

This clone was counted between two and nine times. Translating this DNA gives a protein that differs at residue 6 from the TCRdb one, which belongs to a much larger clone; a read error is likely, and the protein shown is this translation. CDR3 sequence: CALGATGGRYTDKLIF. The CDR3 nucleotides read TGTGCTCTTGGGGCCACGGGGGGGAGGTACACCGATAAACTCATCTTT. The chain uses TRDV1 and TRDJ1; possible D gene TRDD3, 6 bases. Germline matching of the DNA provided the J gene here, since TCRdb leaves it blank. The V and J ends lost 4 bases and 0 bases respectively, with 15 bases between them. Germline CDR1 and CDR2: TSWWSYY and QGS. The CDR3 totals 16 residues.

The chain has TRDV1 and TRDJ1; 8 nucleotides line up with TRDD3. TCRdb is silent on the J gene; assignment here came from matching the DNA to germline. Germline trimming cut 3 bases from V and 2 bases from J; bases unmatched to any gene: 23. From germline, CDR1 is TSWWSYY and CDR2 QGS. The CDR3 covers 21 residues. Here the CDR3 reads CALGDAGGRGIIPIWTDKLIF. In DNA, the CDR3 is TGTGCTCTTGGGGACGCCGGGGGGAGGGGGATAATTCCAATTTGGACCGATAAACTCATCTTT.

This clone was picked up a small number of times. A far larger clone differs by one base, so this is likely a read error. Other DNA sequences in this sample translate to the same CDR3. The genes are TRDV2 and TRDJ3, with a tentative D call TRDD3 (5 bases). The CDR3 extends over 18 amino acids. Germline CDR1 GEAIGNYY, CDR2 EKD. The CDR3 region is CACDTVTPGARDTRQMFF. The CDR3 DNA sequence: TGTGCCTGTGACACCGTCACGCCAGGGGCCAGGGATACCCGACAGATGTTTTTC.

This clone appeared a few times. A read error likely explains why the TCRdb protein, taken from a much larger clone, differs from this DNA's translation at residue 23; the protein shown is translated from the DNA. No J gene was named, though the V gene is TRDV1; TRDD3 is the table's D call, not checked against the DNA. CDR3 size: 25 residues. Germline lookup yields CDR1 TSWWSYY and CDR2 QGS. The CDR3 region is CALGELVKRLTSTGGLIAYTDKPIF. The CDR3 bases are TGTGCTCTTGGGGAACTAGTGAAACGCCTCACGAGTACTGGGGGTCTTATCGCTTACACCGATAAACCCATCTTT.

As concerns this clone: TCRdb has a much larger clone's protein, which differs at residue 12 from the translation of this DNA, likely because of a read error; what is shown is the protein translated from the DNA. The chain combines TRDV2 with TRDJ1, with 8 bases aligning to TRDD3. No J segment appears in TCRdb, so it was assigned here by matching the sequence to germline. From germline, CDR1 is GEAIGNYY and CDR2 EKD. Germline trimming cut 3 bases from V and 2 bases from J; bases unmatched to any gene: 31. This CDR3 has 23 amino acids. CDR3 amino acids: CACDSEGDKREALGSSRTDKLIF. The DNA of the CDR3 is TGTGCCTGTGACTCTGAGGGGGATAAAAGAGAGGCTTTGGGATCTAGTCGTACCGATAAACTCATCTTT.

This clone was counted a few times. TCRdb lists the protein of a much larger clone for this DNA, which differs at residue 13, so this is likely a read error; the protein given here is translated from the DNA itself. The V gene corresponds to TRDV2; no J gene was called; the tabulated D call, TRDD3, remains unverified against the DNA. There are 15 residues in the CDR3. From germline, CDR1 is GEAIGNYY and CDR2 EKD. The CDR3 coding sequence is TGTGCCTGTGTAGGTCTGGGGGACAACACCGATAAATTCATCTTT. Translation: CACVGLGDNTDKFIF.

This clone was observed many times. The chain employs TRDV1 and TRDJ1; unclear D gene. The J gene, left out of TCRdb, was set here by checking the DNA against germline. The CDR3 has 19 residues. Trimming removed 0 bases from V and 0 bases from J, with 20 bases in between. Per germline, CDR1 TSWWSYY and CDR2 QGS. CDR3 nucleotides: TGTGCTCTTGGGGAACTGCCCGCCCCGCGCGTAGTATACACCGATAAACTCATCTTT. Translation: CALGELPAPRVVYTDKLIF.

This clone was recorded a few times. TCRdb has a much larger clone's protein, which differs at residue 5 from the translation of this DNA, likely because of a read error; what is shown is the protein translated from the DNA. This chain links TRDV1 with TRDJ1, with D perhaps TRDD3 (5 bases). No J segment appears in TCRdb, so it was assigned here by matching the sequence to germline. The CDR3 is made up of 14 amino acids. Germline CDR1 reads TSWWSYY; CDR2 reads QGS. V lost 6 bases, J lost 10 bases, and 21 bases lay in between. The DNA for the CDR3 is TGTGCTCTTGGAGGAGTCGCTGGGACCCCAGGACTCATCTTT. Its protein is CALGGVAGTPGLIF.

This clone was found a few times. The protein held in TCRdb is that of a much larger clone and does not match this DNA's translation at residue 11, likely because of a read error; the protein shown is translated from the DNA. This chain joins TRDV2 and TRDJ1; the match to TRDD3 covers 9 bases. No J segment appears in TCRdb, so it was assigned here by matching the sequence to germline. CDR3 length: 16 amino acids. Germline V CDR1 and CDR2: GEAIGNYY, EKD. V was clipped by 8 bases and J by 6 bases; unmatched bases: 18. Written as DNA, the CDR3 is TGTGCCTCATGGCCGGTTGGGGATACGCCGCAGAATAAACTCATCTTT. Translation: CASWPVGDTPQNKLIF.

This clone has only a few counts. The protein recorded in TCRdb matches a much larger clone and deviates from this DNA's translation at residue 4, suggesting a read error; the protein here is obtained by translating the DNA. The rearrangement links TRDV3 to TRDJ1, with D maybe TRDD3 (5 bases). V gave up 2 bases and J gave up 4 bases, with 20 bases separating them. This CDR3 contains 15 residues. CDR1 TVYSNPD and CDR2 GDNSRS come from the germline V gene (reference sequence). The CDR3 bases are TGTGCCTTTGTTGCGGGGGTCTGGAGAAGCGATAAACTCATCTTT. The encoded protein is CAFVAGVWRSDKLIF.

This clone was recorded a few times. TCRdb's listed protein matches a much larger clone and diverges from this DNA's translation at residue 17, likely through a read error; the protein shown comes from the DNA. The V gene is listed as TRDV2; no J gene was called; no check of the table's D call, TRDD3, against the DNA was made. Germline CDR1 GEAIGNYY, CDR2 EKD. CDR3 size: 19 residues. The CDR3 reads CACDPVLGDRRKYTDKPIF. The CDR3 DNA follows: TGTGCCTGTGACCCCGTACTGGGGGATCGAAGGAAGTACACCGATAAACCCATCTTT.

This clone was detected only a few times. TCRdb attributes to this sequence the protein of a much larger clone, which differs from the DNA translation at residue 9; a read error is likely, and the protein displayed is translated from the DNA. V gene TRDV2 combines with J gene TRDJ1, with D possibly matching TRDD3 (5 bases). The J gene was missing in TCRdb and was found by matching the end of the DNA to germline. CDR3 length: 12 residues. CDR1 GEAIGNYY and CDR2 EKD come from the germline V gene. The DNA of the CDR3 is TGTGCCTGTGGGACCTGTACCGATACACTCATCTTT. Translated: CACGTCTDTLIF.

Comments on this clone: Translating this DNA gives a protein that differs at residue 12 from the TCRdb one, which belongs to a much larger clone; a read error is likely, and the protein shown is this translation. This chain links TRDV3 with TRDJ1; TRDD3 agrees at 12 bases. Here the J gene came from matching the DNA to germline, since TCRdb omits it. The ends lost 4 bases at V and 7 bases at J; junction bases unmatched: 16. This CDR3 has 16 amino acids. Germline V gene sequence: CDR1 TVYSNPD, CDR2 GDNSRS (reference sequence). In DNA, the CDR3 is TGTGCCTCGGGGCCATACTGGGGGATACAACCCGTTAAACTCATCTTT. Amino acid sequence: CASGPYWGIQPVKLIF.

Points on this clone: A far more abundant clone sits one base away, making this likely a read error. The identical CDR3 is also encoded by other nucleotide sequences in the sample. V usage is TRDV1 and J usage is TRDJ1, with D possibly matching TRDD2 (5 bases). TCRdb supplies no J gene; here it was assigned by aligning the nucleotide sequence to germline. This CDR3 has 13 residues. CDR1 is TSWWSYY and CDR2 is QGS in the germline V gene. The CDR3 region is CALGEAYTDKLIF. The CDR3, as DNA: TGTGCTCTTGGGGAAGCCTACACCGACAAACTCATCTTT.

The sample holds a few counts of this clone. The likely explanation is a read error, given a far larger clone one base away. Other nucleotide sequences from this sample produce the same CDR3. For the CDR3, the DNA is TGTGCTCTTGGGGAACTACCTTCCTACATGGGTGGGGGTCACTCATACACCGATAAACTCATTTTT. This sequence encodes CALGELPSYMGGGHSYTDKLIF. There is no J gene call, but TRDV1 is given as the V gene; the D call of TRDD3 is as the table states it, not checked on the DNA. The CDR3 spans 22 residues. CDR1 is TSWWSYY and CDR2 is QGS in the germline V gene.